This record concerns one T cell receptor beta chain sequence. Its cognate antigen is unknown. This sample is drawn from a study of OX40 agonist ivuxolimab in advanced cancers. The germline V gene has CDR1 MNHNS and CDR2 SASEGT. Trimming removed 5 bases from V and 5 bases from J; junction bases left unmatched: 11. This CDR3 is 15 amino acids long. Clones were sequenced by immunoSEQ multiplex PCR, and TCRdb holds only the in-frame ones, with some missing. The sample consists of tens of thousands of clones, around four fifths of them appearing once. Autoimmune disease history or systemic immunosuppression meant exclusion. Study-wide results and limits: Clonal expansion was seen in CD4+ and CD8+ blood T cells by week 6 at 0.1 to 3.0 mg/kg.

This clonotype originated in an adult with an advanced solid tumor such as melanoma, head and neck, liver or kidney cancer. This chain links TRBV6-1 with TRBJ2-7; TRBD1 agrees at 8 bases. Sequencing used CD4+ or CD8+ T cells sorted from blood, obtained in a trial of the OX40 agonist ivuxolimab. CDR3 residues: CASSPRTGRLNEQYF. The CDR3, as DNA: TGTGCCAGCAGTCCCCGGACAGGGCGTCTAAACGAGCAGTACTTC.